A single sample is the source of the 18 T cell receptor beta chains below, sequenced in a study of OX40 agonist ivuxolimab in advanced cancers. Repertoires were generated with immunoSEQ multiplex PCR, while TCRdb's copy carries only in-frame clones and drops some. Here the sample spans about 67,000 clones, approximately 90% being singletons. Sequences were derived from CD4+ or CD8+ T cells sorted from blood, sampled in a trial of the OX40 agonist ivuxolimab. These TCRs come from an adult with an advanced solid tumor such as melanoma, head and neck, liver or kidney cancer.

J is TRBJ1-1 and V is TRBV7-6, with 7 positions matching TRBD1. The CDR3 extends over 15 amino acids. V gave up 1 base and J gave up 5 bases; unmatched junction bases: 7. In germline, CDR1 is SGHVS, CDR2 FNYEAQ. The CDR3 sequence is CASSLDDREDTEAFF. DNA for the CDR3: TGTGCCAGCAGCTTAGACGACAGGGAGGATACTGAAGCTTTCTTT.

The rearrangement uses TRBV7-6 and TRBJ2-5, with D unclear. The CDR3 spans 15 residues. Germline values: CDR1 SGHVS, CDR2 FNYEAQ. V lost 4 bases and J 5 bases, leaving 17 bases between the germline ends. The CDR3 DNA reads TGTGCCAGCAGCTACCCTTTAGTGGGCCGGGAGACCCAGTACTTC. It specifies CASSYPLVGRETQYF.

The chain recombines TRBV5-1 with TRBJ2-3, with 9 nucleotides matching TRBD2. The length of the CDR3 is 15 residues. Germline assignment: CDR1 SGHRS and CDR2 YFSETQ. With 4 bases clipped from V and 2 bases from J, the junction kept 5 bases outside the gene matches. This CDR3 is CASSISGGTTDTQYF. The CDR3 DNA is TGCGCCAGCAGCATAAGCGGGGGGACCACAGATACGCAGTATTTT.

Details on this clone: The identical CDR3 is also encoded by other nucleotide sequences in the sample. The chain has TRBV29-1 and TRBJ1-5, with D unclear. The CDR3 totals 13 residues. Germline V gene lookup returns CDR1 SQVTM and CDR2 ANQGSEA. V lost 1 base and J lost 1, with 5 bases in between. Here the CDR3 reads CSVEVGSNQPQHF. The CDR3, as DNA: TGCAGCGTTGAAGTGGGAAGCAATCAGCCCCAGCATTTT.

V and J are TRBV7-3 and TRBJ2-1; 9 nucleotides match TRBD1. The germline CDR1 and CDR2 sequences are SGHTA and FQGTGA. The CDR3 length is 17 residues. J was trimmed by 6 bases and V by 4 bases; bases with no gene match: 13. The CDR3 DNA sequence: TGTGCCAGCAGCTCAAAAGTGTCGGGACAGGGCTCCAATGAGCAGTTCTTC. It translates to CASSSKVSGQGSNEQFF.

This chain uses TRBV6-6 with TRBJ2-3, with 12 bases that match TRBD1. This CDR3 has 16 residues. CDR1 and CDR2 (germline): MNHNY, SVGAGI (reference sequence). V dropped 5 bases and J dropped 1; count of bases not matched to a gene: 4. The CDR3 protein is CASSQGQGAGTDTQYF. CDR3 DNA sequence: TGTGCCAGCAGTCAGGGACAGGGGGCCGGCACAGATACGCAGTATTTT.

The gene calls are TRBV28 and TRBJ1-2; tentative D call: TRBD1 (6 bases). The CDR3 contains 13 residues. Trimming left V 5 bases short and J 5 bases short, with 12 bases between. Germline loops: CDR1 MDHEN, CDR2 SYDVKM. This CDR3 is CASSKTGKYGYTF. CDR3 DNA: TGTGCCAGCAGTAAAACAGGGAAGTATGGCTACACCTTC.

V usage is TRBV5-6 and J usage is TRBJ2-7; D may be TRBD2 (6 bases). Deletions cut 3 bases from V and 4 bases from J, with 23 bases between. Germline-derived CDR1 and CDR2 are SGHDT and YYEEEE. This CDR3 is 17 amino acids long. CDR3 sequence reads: CASSSNLGGAVWYEQYF. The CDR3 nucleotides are TGTGCCAGCAGCTCAAATCTGGGGGGAGCTGTGTGGTACGAGCAGTACTTC.

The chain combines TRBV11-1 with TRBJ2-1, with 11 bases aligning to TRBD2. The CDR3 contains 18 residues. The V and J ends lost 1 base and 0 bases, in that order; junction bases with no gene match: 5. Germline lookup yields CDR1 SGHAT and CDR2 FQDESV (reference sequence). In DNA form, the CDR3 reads TGTGCCAGCAGCTTAGAACTAGCGGGGGCAAGCTCCTACAATGAGCAGTTCTTC. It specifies CASSLELAGASSYNEQFF.

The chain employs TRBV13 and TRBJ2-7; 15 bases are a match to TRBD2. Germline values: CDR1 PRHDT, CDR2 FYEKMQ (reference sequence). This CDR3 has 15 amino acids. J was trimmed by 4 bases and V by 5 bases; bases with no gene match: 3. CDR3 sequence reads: CASSRTSGRVYEQYF. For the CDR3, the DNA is TGTGCCAGCAGCCGGACTAGCGGGAGGGTTTACGAGCAGTACTTC.

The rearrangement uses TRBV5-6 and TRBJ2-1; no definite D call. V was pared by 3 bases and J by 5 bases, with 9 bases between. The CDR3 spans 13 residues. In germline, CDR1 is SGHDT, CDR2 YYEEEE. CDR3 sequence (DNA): TGTGCCAGCAGCTCCCGGCGGAACAATGAGCAGTTCTTC. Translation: CASSSRRNNEQFF. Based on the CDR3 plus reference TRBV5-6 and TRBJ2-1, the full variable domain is DAGVTQSPTHLIKTRGQQVTLRCSPKSGHDTVSWYQQALGQGPQFIFQYYEEEERQRGNFPDRFSGHQFPNYSSELNVNALLLGDSALYLCASSSRRNNEQFFGPGTRLTVL.

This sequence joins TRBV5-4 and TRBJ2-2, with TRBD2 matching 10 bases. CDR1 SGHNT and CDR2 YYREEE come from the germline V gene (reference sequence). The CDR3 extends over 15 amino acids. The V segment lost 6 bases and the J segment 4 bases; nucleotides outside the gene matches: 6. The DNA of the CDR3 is TGTGCCAGCAACCTAGCGGGAGCCGGCACCGGGGAGCTGTTTTTT. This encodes CASNLAGAGTGELFF.

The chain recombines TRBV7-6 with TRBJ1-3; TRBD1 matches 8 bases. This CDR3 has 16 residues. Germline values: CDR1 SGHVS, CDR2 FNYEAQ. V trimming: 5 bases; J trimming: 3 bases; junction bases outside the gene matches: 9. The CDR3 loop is CASSQFTTGVGNTIYF. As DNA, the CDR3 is TGTGCCAGCAGCCAATTTACGACAGGGGTTGGAAACACCATATATTTT.

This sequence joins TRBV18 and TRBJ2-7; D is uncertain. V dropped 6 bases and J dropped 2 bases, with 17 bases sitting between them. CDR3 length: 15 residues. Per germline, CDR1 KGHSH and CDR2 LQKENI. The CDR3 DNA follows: TGTGCCAGCTCTTCCTCTTCACGGCGGACCTACGAGCAGTACTTC. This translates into CASSSSSRRTYEQYF.

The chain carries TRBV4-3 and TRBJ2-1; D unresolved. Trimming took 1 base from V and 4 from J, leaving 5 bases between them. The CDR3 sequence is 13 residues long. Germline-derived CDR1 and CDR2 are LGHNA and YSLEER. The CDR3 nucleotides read TGCGCCAGCAGCCAAGGAGTATACAATGAGCAGTTCTTC. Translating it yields CASSQGVYNEQFF.

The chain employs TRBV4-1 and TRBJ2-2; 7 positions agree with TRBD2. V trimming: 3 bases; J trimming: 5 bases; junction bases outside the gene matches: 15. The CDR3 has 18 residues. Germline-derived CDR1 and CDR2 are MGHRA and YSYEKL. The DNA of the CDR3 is TGCGCCAGCAGCCAGAAGGGGACGGCGGGAGAAAGGACCGGGGAGCTGTTTTTT. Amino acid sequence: CASSQKGTAGERTGELFF.

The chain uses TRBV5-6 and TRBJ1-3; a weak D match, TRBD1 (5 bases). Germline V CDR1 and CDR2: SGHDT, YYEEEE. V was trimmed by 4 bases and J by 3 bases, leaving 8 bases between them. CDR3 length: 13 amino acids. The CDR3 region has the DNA TGTGCCAGCAGCCGGGGGGTTGGAAACACCATATATTTT. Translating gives CASSRGVGNTIYF.

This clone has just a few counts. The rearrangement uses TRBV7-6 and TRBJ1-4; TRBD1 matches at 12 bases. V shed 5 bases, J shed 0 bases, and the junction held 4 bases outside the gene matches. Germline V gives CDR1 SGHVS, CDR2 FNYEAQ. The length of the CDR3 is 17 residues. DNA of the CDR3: TGTGCCAGCAGCCCGGGACAGGGGGCAGCAACTAATGAAAAACTGTTTTTT. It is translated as CASSPGQGAATNEKLFF.